Here is one T cell receptor (beta chain) with its context. Trimming shortened V by 4 bases and J by 0 bases, and 16 bases separated the two germline ends. Germline assignment: CDR1 SGHNT and CDR2 YENEEA. This CDR3 spans 17 amino acids. Profiled with immunoSEQ multiplex PCR; TCRdb holds only in-frame clones, not every one. This table holds approximately 81,000 clones, over 75% found once. This sample is drawn from a study of technical replicates of blood from a handful of donors. The sequencing input was PBMCs. The chain recombines TRBV11-3 with TRBJ2-1; D perhaps matches TRBD2 (5 bases). The clonotype was recovered from a human donor in good health. Some clones in this sample may be carry-over from other donors' samples. This CDR3 is CASSSTFLGSSYNEQFF. DNA of the CDR3: TGTGCCAGCAGCTCTACCTTCCTGGGGAGCTCCTACAATGAGCAGTTCTTC.